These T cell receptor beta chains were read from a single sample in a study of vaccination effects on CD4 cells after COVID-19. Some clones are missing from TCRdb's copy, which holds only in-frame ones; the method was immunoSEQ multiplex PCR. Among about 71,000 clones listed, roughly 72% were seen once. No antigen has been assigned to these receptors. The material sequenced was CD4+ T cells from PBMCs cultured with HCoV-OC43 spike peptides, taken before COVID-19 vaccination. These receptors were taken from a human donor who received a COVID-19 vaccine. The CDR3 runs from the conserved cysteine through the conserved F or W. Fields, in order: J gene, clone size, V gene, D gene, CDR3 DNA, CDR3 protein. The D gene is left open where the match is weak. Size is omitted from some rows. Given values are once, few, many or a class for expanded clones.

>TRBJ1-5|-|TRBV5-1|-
TGCGCCAGCAAACAGGGTGATAACCAGCCCCAGCATTTT
CASKQGDNQPQHF
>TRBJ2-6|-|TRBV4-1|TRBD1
TGCGCCAGCAGCCAAGGGGGACAGGGGGTTAGTGGGGCCAACGTCCTGACTTTC
CASSQGGQGVSGANVLTF
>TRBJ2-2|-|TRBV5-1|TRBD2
TGCGCCAGCAGCTCCGTAGCGGGGGTAAACACCGGGGAGCTGTTTTTT
CASSSVAGVNTGELFF
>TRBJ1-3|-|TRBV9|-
TGTGCCAGCAGCTGGGGGGGCTCTGGAAACACCATATATTTT
CASSWGGSGNTIYF
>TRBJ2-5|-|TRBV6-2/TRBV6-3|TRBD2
TGTGCCAGCAGTGAGGCTAGCGGGCGGATACAAGAGACCCAGTACTTC
CASSEASGRIQETQYF
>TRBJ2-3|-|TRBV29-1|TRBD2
TGCAGCGTTGATGGGGGAGGGAGGCCAGATACGCAGTATTTT
CSVDGGGRPDTQYF
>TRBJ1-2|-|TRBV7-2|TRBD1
TGTGCCAGCGCAACGAGACCCGGGACAGGGGATGGCTACACCTTC
CASATRPGTGDGYTF
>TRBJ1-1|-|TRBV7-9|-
TGTGCCAGCAGCAACCTCCACACTGAAGCTTTCTTT
CASSNLHTEAFF
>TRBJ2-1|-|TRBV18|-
TGTGCCAGCTCACCAGGGCAAATCTACAATGAGCAGTTCTTC
CASSPGQIYNEQFF
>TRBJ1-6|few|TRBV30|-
TGTGCCTGGAGTGTGCTACGGAACCCCAATTCACCCCTCCACTTT
CAWSVLRNPNSPLHF
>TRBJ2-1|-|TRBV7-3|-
TGTGCCAGCAGCTTAAATGTGGGGGTATACAATGAGCAGTTCTTC
CASSLNVGVYNEQFF
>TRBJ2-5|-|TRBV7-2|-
TGTGCCAGCAGCTTCAGGAGAGAAGAGACCCAGTACTTC
CASSFRREETQYF
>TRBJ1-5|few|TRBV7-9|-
TGTGCCAGCAGCTCAGCAGACACTAGCAATCAGCCCCAGCATTTT
CASSSADTSNQPQHF
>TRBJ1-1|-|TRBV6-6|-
TGTGCCAGCAGTTACGGGGGTTTGAACACTGAAGCTTTCTTT
CASSYGGLNTEAFF
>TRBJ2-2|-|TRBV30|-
TGTGCCTGGTTGGGGCGTACCGGGGAGCTGTTTTTT
CAWLGRTGELFF
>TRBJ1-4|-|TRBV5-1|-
TGCGCCAGCAGCCACACGTCGCGGGATGAAAAACTGTTTTTT
CASSHTSRDEKLFF
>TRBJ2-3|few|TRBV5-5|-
TGTGCCAGCAGCGTACAGGGTCCGAGCACAGATACGCAGTATTTT
CASSVQGPSTDTQYF
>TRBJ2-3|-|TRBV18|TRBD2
TGTGCCAGCTCACTTGGAATAGCGGGGGGGCTTCAGTATTTT
CASSLGIAGGLQYF
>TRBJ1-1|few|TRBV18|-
TGTGCCAGCTCACCAGGCGAGGGTAGGGAGGCTTTCTTT
CASSPGEGREAFF
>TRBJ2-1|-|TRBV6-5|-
TGTGCCAGCAGTTACTCTCCGAGCCTCGGGAATGAGCAGTTCTTC
CASSYSPSLGNEQFF
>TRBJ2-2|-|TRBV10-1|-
TGCGCCAGCACTCCAGGGTCCGGGGAGCTGTTTTTT
CASTPGSGELFF
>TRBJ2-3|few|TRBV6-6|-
TGTGCCAGCAGCTCCTTGACGCAGTATTTT
CASSSLTQYF
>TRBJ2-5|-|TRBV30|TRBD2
TGTGCCTTCACCACCCTTCGGGACTACCTAAGAGGGGAGACCCAGTACTTC
CAFTTLRDYLRGETQYF
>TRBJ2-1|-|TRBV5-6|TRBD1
TGTGCCAGCAGCTTTTGGACAGGGCCGAATGAGCAGTTCTTC
CASSFWTGPNEQFF
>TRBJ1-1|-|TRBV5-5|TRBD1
TGTGCCAGCAGCTACGGGGACAGTTTGTCTGAAGCTTTCTTT
CASSYGDSLSEAFF
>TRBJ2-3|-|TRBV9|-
TGTGCCAGCAGCGCGACCCTGACGGGCACAGATACGCAGTATTTT
CASSATLTGTDTQYF
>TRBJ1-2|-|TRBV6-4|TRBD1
TGTGCCAGCAGTGACCCCTGGACAGGGCAGGGCTACACCTTC
CASSDPWTGQGYTF
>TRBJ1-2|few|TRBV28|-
TGTGCCAGCAGGCAGGCCTCCCTAAACTATGGCTACACCTTC
CASRQASLNYGYTF
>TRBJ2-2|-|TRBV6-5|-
TGTGCCAGCAGTCTAGAACCTGGCGGGGAGCTGTTTTTT
CASSLEPGGELFF
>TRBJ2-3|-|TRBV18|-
TGTGCCAGCTCACCGTACCTGGGCAGCACAGATACGCAGTATTTT
CASSPYLGSTDTQYF
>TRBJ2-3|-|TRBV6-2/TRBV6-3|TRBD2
TGTGCCAGCAGTTTTTCCGGGAGGTCAGATACGCAGTATTTT
CASSFSGRSDTQYF
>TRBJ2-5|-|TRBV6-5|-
TGTGCCAGCAGTCGCCCTACTAGCTTAGAGACCCAGTACTTC
CASSRPTSLETQYF
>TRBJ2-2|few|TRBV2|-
TGTGCCAGCAGCGACCAGGGCCCCTCGAACACCGGGGAGCTGTTTTTT
CASSDQGPSNTGELFF
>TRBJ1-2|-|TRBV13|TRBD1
TGTGCCAGCAGCACTGGGACAGGGGAGGGCTATGGCTACACCTTC
CASSTGTGEGYGYTF
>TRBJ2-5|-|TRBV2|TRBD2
TGTGCCAGCAAACGGACTAGCGGGGCAGGAACCCAGTACTTC
CASKRTSGAGTQYF
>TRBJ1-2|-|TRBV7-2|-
TGTGCCAGCAGCTTTGGCGAGGCCAGCCGATATGGCTACACCTTC
CASSFGEASRYGYTF
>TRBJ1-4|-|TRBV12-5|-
TGTGCTAGTGGCCGCGGGAGGGATGAAAAACTGTTTTTT
CASGRGRDEKLFF
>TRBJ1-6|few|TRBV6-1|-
TGTGCCAGCAGTGAAAGTGGGGTGGTCCGTACGAATTCACCCCTCCACTTT
CASSESGVVRTNSPLHF
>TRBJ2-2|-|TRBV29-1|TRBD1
TGCAGCGCCAAAACCGGGACAGGCGCGGCCGGGGAGCTGTTTTTT
CSAKTGTGAAGELFF
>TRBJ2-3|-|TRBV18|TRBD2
TGTGCCAGCTCACTCATAGCGGGGGGCACCACAGATACGCAGTATTTT
CASSLIAGGTTDTQYF
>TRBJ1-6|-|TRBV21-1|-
TGTGCCAGCAGCAAGACTCGGGGGCTCCGCGATTCACCCCTCCACTTT
CASSKTRGLRDSPLHF
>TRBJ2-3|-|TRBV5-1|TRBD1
TGCGCCAGCAGCTTAGGACAGGGGCCAGATACGCAGTATTTT
CASSLGQGPDTQYF
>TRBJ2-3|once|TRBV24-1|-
TGTGCCACCAGTGTGGGAACTGGAAGCACAGATACGCAGTATTTT
CATSVGTGSTDTQYF
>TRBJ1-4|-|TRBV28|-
TGTGCCAGCAGTTTCGTAGGGGGGGGAAAACTGTTTTTT
CASSFVGGGKLFF
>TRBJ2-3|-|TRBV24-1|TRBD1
TGTGCCACCAGACAGGGGACGGCAGATACGCAGTATTTT
CATRQGTADTQYF
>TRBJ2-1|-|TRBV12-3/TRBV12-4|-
TGTGCCAGCAGTTCGGGACGCCTCAATGAGCAGTTCTTC
CASSSGRLNEQFF
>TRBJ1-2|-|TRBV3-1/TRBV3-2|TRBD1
TGTGCCAGCACCAGTGGACAGGGCATTCAGGGTGGCTACACCTTC
CASTSGQGIQGGYTF
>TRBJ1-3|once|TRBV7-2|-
TGTGCCAGCAGCTCAGACAGCTCTGGAAACACCATATATTTT
CASSSDSSGNTIYF
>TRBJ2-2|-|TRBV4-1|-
TGCGCCAGCAGCCACAACGATGGTGCCGGGGAGCTGTTTTTT
CASSHNDGAGELFF
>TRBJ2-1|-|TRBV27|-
TGTGCCAGCAGTTTGAACCGCAATGAGCAGTTCTTC
CASSLNRNEQFF